This T cell receptor beta chain came from a study of T-cell reconstitution after alpha-beta-depleted transplantation in children. Findings of the study overall: One year post-transplant, T-cell counts and diversity were largely derived from T cells produced anew. Expanded graft clones, several hundred of them, were reportedly the source of alpha-beta T cells about two months after transplant. Elevated TCRbeta diversity at day 60 was traced, in some patients, to surviving recipient T cells and thymic progenitors.

Unique molecular identifiers tagged the TCRbeta library. One entry per CDR3 protein, called by TCRdb with MiXCR from the PCR reads. In the table there are some 600,000 distinct CDR3 sequences, around 13% of which are singletons. This clonotype has only a few counts. Its target is unknown. The CDR3 covers 14 residues. The germline V gene has CDR1 LGHDT and CDR2 YNNKEL (reference sequence). V lost 4 bases and J lost 3; bases outside the gene matches: 2. This material consisted of PBMCs, mostly from graft donor cells, taken 360 days after TCRalphabeta/CD19-depleted stem cell transplant. The TCR originated in a male patient younger than 18 who had a stem cell transplant for acute myeloid leukemia, so the T cells may come from the graft donor. This chain connects TRBV3-1 to TRBJ2-2; 7 nucleotides match TRBD1. Here the CDR3 reads CASSRQGDTGELFF. The CDR3 coding sequence is TGTGCCAGCAGCCGGCAGGGGGACACCGGGGAGCTGTTTTTT.